A selection of T cell receptor beta chains follows, all from one sample in a study of T cells in Graves' hyperthyroidism and ophthalmopathy. Using its own MiXCR run on the multiplex PCR reads, TCRdb lists one record per CDR3 protein. The table records 250,000 to 400,000 distinct CDR3 sequences, roughly 15% of them present only once. Material: blood. The receptor source for this set is a woman between 35 and 50 years old with Graves' ophthalmopathy. Each CDR3 is given with its conserved first and last residue. Fields, in order: clone size, J gene, D gene, V gene, CDR3 protein, CDR3 DNA. D genes are given only for firm matches. Expanded clones are given a class, and other clones once, few, many or no size at all.

clone size: many; J gene: TRBJ2-3; D gene: TRBD2; V gene: TRBV28; CDR3 protein: CASGRLAGVDTQYF; CDR3 DNA: TGTGCCAGCGGAAGACTAGCGGGAGTGGATACGCAGTATTTT
clone size: .; J gene: TRBJ2-7; D gene: TRBD2; V gene: TRBV12-3/TRBV12-4; CDR3 protein: CASSLRQGLAGHEQYF; CDR3 DNA: TGTGCCAGCAGTTTAAGACAGGGACTAGCGGGTCACGAGCAGTACTTC
clone size: .; J gene: TRBJ2-7; D gene: TRBD2; V gene: TRBV4-2; CDR3 protein: CTSSPTDSGGTSEQYF; CDR3 DNA: TGTACCAGCAGCCCCACGGATAGCGGGGGAACTAGCGAGCAGTACTTC
clone size: many; J gene: TRBJ1-2; D gene: .; V gene: TRBV6-2/TRBV6-3; CDR3 protein: CASSHRNINYGYTF; CDR3 DNA: TGTGCCAGCAGTCACAGGAATATTAACTATGGCTACACCTTC
clone size: many; J gene: TRBJ1-6; D gene: .; V gene: TRBV28; CDR3 protein: CASGTGPSYNSPLHF; CDR3 DNA: TGTGCCAGCGGAACAGGGCCCTCCTATAATTCACCCCTCCACTTT
clone size: many; J gene: TRBJ2-3; D gene: .; V gene: TRBV27; CDR3 protein: CASSLGRRGTDTQYF; CDR3 DNA: TGTGCCAGCAGTTTAGGACGTCGAGGGACAGATACGCAGTATTTT
clone size: many; J gene: TRBJ1-2; D gene: .; V gene: TRBV12-3/TRBV12-4; CDR3 protein: CASALGGVNYGYTF; CDR3 DNA: TGTGCCAGCGCATTGGGGGGGGTAAACTATGGCTACACCTTC
clone size: .; J gene: TRBJ2-7; D gene: TRBD1; V gene: TRBV20-1; CDR3 protein: CSADHGDSTYEQYF; CDR3 DNA: TGCAGTGCAGACCACGGGGACAGTACCTACGAGCAGTACTTC
clone size: many; J gene: TRBJ2-3; D gene: TRBD2; V gene: TRBV6-2/TRBV6-3; CDR3 protein: CASTRAGGRADTQYF; CDR3 DNA: TGTGCCAGCACCAGAGCGGGAGGCCGGGCAGATACGCAGTATTTT
clone size: .; J gene: TRBJ2-6; D gene: TRBD2; V gene: TRBV7-6; CDR3 protein: CASSRGVGGPHSGANVLTF; CDR3 DNA: TGTGCCAGCAGCCGGGGGGTCGGGGGACCTCACTCTGGGGCCAACGTCCTGACTTTC
clone size: many; J gene: TRBJ2-1; D gene: .; V gene: TRBV2; CDR3 protein: CASSEPTEKTNEQFF; CDR3 DNA: TGTGCCAGCAGTGAACCGACAGAGAAAACAAATGAGCAGTTCTTC
clone size: .; J gene: TRBJ2-3; D gene: .; V gene: TRBV5-1; CDR3 protein: CASSAYRETDTQYF; CDR3 DNA: TGCGCCAGCAGCGCCTACAGGGAAACAGATACGCAGTATTTT
clone size: few; J gene: TRBJ1-5; D gene: .; V gene: TRBV2; CDR3 protein: CASSYIDNQPQHF; CDR3 DNA: TGTGCCAGCTCTTATATTGACAATCAGCCCCAGCATTTT
clone size: many; J gene: TRBJ2-5; D gene: .; V gene: TRBV28; CDR3 protein: CASRQEETQYF; CDR3 DNA: TGTGCCAGCAGGCAAGAAGAGACCCAGTACTTC
clone size: many; J gene: TRBJ1-6; D gene: TRBD1; V gene: TRBV7-9; CDR3 protein: CASRSRQGSPLHF; CDR3 DNA: TGTGCCAGCAGATCGAGACAGGGCTCACCCCTCCACTTT
clone size: few; J gene: TRBJ2-1; D gene: .; V gene: TRBV27; CDR3 protein: CASIISWDEQFF; CDR3 DNA: TGTGCCAGCATCATCAGCTGGGATGAGCAGTTCTTC
clone size: many; J gene: TRBJ2-3; D gene: .; V gene: TRBV7-9; CDR3 protein: CASSFPPASWDTDTQYF; CDR3 DNA: TGTGCCAGCAGCTTCCCACCCGCCTCTTGGGACACAGATACGCAGTATTTT
clone size: many; J gene: TRBJ1-1; D gene: .; V gene: TRBV5-8; CDR3 protein: CASSLGVSRTEAFF; CDR3 DNA: TGTGCCAGCAGCTTGGGGGTGAGCAGGACTGAAGCTTTCTTT
clone size: many; J gene: TRBJ2-3; D gene: .; V gene: TRBV29-1; CDR3 protein: CSVIGLVRSTDTQYF; CDR3 DNA: TGCAGCGTCATAGGCCTAGTGAGGAGCACAGATACGCAGTATTTT
clone size: .; J gene: TRBJ2-6; D gene: .; V gene: TRBV5-4; CDR3 protein: CASSSLRSGANVLTF; CDR3 DNA: TGTGCCAGCAGCTCATTACGCTCTGGGGCCAACGTCCTGACTTTC
clone size: .; J gene: TRBJ1-1; D gene: TRBD1; V gene: TRBV6-7; CDR3 protein: CASSYFLYWDRDTEAFF; CDR3 DNA: TGTGCCAGCAGTTATTTTCTCTACTGGGACAGGGACACTGAAGCTTTCTTT
clone size: few; J gene: TRBJ2-5; D gene: TRBD1; V gene: TRBV25-1; CDR3 protein: CASSEQGEKQETQYF; CDR3 DNA: TGTGCCAGCAGTGAACAGGGGGAAAAACAAGAGACCCAGTACTTC
clone size: many; J gene: TRBJ2-1; D gene: .; V gene: TRBV27; CDR3 protein: CASSFWGYEQFF; CDR3 DNA: TGTGCCAGCAGTTTCTGGGGCTATGAGCAGTTCTTC
clone size: many; J gene: TRBJ2-1; D gene: .; V gene: TRBV12-3/TRBV12-4; CDR3 protein: CASSRSGTGYNEQFF; CDR3 DNA: TGTGCCAGCAGTCGATCCGGGACTGGGTACAATGAGCAGTTCTTC
clone size: many; J gene: TRBJ2-5; D gene: TRBD2; V gene: TRBV3-1; CDR3 protein: CASSRSGTGETQYF; CDR3 DNA: TGTGCCAGCAGCCGCAGCGGGACTGGCGAGACCCAGTACTTC
clone size: .; J gene: TRBJ2-1; D gene: TRBD2; V gene: TRBV5-4; CDR3 protein: CASRRTSETNEQFF; CDR3 DNA: TGTGCCAGCAGGAGGACTAGCGAGACCAATGAGCAGTTCTTC
clone size: many; J gene: TRBJ2-3; D gene: .; V gene: TRBV27; CDR3 protein: CASSLWSTSTDTQYF; CDR3 DNA: TGTGCCAGCAGTTTATGGAGCACTAGCACAGATACGCAGTATTTT
clone size: many; J gene: TRBJ2-7; D gene: TRBD1; V gene: TRBV7-2; CDR3 protein: CASSLVGTGSHEQYF; CDR3 DNA: TGTGCCAGCAGCTTAGTCGGGACAGGGTCCCACGAGCAGTACTTC
clone size: .; J gene: TRBJ1-1; D gene: .; V gene: TRBV18; CDR3 protein: CASSPSRTGFIEAFF; CDR3 DNA: TGTGCCAGCTCACCATCGAGGACGGGATTTATTGAAGCTTTCTTT
clone size: .; J gene: TRBJ2-1; D gene: TRBD1; V gene: TRBV20-1; CDR3 protein: CSASPGGQEQFF; CDR3 DNA: TGCAGTGCTAGCCCAGGGGGTCAGGAGCAGTTCTTC
clone size: many; J gene: TRBJ2-7; D gene: .; V gene: TRBV27; CDR3 protein: CASSPSTSSEQYF; CDR3 DNA: TGTGCCAGCAGTCCATCAACTAGCTCCGAGCAGTACTTC
clone size: many; J gene: TRBJ2-5; D gene: TRBD2; V gene: TRBV11-3; CDR3 protein: CASSSMTSGKETQYF; CDR3 DNA: TGTGCCAGCAGCTCGATGACTAGCGGAAAAGAGACCCAGTACTTC
clone size: many; J gene: TRBJ1-2; D gene: .; V gene: TRBV5-1; CDR3 protein: CASSLNTVDYGYTF; CDR3 DNA: TGCGCCAGCAGCTTGAATACGGTAGACTATGGCTACACCTTC
clone size: many; J gene: TRBJ2-7; D gene: .; V gene: TRBV10-3; CDR3 protein: CAISATGSSYEQYF; CDR3 DNA: TGTGCCATCAGTGCCACAGGATCCTCCTACGAGCAGTACTTC
clone size: few; J gene: TRBJ1-5; D gene: .; V gene: TRBV3-1; CDR3 protein: CASSHTGLDNQPQHF; CDR3 DNA: TGTGCCAGCAGCCACACAGGGCTGGACAATCAGCCCCAGCATTTT
clone size: many; J gene: TRBJ1-5; D gene: TRBD1; V gene: TRBV20-1; CDR3 protein: CSAGPTGGPNQPQHF; CDR3 DNA: TGCAGTGCTGGCCCGACAGGGGGTCCTAATCAGCCCCAGCATTTT
clone size: .; J gene: TRBJ1-1; D gene: .; V gene: TRBV5-6; CDR3 protein: CASRYWGTLGTEAFF; CDR3 DNA: TGTGCCAGCAGATATTGGGGGACCCTTGGCACTGAAGCTTTCTTT
clone size: .; J gene: TRBJ1-1; D gene: TRBD1; V gene: TRBV29-1; CDR3 protein: CSVRPRQGIREANTEAFF; CDR3 DNA: TGCAGCGTTCGTCCGAGACAGGGGATACGGGAAGCGAACACTGAAGCTTTCTTT
clone size: many; J gene: TRBJ2-5; D gene: TRBD1; V gene: TRBV20-1; CDR3 protein: CSAAGTGRPGAQYF; CDR3 DNA: TGCAGTGCTGCCGGGACAGGGAGACCGGGGGCCCAGTACTTC
clone size: many; J gene: TRBJ2-5; D gene: .; V gene: TRBV5-6; CDR3 protein: CASSSRPDGLQETQYF; CDR3 DNA: TGTGCCAGCAGCTCGCGCCCCGACGGATTGCAAGAGACCCAGTACTTC
clone size: many; J gene: TRBJ2-7; D gene: .; V gene: TRBV27; CDR3 protein: CASSGYQAGSYEQYF; CDR3 DNA: TGTGCCAGCAGCGGTTATCAGGCCGGGTCCTACGAGCAGTACTTC
clone size: many; J gene: TRBJ2-7; D gene: .; V gene: TRBV19; CDR3 protein: CASSIRVSQSYEQYF; CDR3 DNA: TGTGCCAGTAGTATTAGGGTCAGTCAGTCCTACGAGCAGTACTTC
clone size: .; J gene: TRBJ2-1; D gene: TRBD2; V gene: TRBV10-3; CDR3 protein: CAISESTASGRQFF; CDR3 DNA: TGTGCCATCAGTGAGTCGACGGCTAGCGGAAGGCAGTTCTTC
clone size: few; J gene: TRBJ1-4; D gene: .; V gene: TRBV19; CDR3 protein: CASGGEKLFF; CDR3 DNA: TGTGCCAGTGGGGGTGAAAAACTGTTTTTT
clone size: few; J gene: TRBJ2-1; D gene: .; V gene: TRBV13; CDR3 protein: CASSPTGMDEQFF; CDR3 DNA: TGTGCCAGCAGCCCTACAGGGATGGATGAGCAGTTCTTC
clone size: .; J gene: TRBJ2-1; D gene: TRBD2; V gene: TRBV5-4; CDR3 protein: CASSAASGSYNEQFF; CDR3 DNA: TGTGCCAGCAGCGCGGCTAGCGGTTCCTACAATGAGCAGTTCTTC
clone size: many; J gene: TRBJ2-7; D gene: .; V gene: TRBV7-9; CDR3 protein: CASSPQHEQYF; CDR3 DNA: TGTGCCAGCAGCCCACAGCACGAGCAGTACTTC
clone size: .; J gene: TRBJ1-2; D gene: .; V gene: TRBV20-1; CDR3 protein: CSARVPGFSSYTF; CDR3 DNA: TGCAGTGCTAGAGTTCCAGGGTTCTCCTCCTACACCTTC
clone size: many; J gene: TRBJ1-5; D gene: TRBD1; V gene: TRBV5-6; CDR3 protein: CASSWRGQGAQQPQHF; CDR3 DNA: TGTGCCAGCAGCTGGAGGGGACAGGGGGCACAGCAGCCCCAGCATTTT
clone size: many; J gene: TRBJ2-7; D gene: .; V gene: TRBV29-1; CDR3 protein: CSVGGAASASPNSYEQYF; CDR3 DNA: TGCAGCGTTGGAGGGGCTGCTAGCGCGAGCCCTAACTCCTACGAGCAGTACTTC
clone size: many; J gene: TRBJ1-1; D gene: .; V gene: TRBV7-8; CDR3 protein: CASRPQSAAVVTEAFF; CDR3 DNA: TGTGCCAGCAGGCCTCAATCGGCGGCCGTGGTGACTGAAGCTTTCTTT
clone size: .; J gene: TRBJ2-5; D gene: TRBD1; V gene: TRBV5-1; CDR3 protein: CASSLGTEETQYF; CDR3 DNA: TGCGCCAGCAGCCTCGGGACAGAAGAGACCCAGTACTTC
clone size: few; J gene: TRBJ2-7; D gene: .; V gene: TRBV29-1; CDR3 protein: CSVDWGRGDYEQYF; CDR3 DNA: TGCAGCGTTGATTGGGGCAGGGGGGACTACGAGCAGTACTTC
clone size: many; J gene: TRBJ2-7; D gene: TRBD1; V gene: TRBV29-1; CDR3 protein: CSVWTGGGQYF; CDR3 DNA: TGCAGCGTCTGGACAGGGGGCGGGCAGTACTTC
clone size: many; J gene: TRBJ2-5; D gene: TRBD1; V gene: TRBV27; CDR3 protein: CASSSTVLRTGMETQYF; CDR3 DNA: TGTGCCAGCAGTTCTACGGTGCTTCGGACAGGGATGGAGACCCAGTACTTC
clone size: .; J gene: TRBJ2-2; D gene: TRBD1; V gene: TRBV11-3; CDR3 protein: CASSLRAGGQNTGELFF; CDR3 DNA: TGTGCCAGCAGCTTACGGGCAGGGGGCCAGAACACCGGGGAGCTGTTTTTT
clone size: .; J gene: TRBJ2-4; D gene: .; V gene: TRBV19; CDR3 protein: CASSSRSGIQYF; CDR3 DNA: TGTGCCAGTAGTTCCCGATCCGGCATTCAGTACTTC